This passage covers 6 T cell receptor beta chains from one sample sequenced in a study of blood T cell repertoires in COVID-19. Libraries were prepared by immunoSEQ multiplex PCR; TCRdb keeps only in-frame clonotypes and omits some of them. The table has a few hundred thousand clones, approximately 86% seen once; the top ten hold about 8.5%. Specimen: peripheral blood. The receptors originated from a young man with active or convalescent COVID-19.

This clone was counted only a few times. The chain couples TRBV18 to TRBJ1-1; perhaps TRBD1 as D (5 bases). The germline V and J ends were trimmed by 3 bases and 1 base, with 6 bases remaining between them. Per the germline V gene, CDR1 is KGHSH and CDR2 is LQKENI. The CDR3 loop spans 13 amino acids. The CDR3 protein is CASSPTGNTEAFF. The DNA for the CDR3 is TGTGCCAGCTCACCTACAGGGAACACTGAAGCTTTCTTT.

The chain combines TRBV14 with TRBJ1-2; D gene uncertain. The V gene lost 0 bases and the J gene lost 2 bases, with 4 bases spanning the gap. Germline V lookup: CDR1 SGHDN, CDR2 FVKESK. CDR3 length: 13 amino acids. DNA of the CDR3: TGTGCCAGCAGCCAAGACAAAAACTATGGCTACACCTTC. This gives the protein CASSQDKNYGYTF.

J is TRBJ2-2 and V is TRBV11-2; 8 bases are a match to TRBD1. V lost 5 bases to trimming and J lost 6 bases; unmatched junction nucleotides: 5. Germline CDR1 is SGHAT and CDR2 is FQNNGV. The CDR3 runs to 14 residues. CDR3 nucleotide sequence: TGTGCCAGCAGCCGGGACAGGCCGGCCGGGGAGCTGTTTTTT. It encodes CASSRDRPAGELFF.

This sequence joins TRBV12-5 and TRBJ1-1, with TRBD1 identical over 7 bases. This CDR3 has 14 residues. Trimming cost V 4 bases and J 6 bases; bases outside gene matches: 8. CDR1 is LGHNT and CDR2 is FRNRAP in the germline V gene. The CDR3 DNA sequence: TGTGCTAGTGGTTGGAAGGGGGCCCGGTCTGAAGCTTTCTTT. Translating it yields CASGWKGARSEAFF.

The CDR3 spells CASSQERALGETQYF. CDR3 sequence (DNA): TGTGCCAGCAGCCAGGAGCGGGCGCTGGGAGAGACCCAGTACTTC. The chain uses TRBV11-2 and TRBJ2-5; perhaps TRBD2 as D (6 bases). Germline CDR1 reads SGHAT; CDR2 reads FQNNGV. Trimming removed 5 bases at V and 4 bases at J, with 17 bases between. The length of the CDR3 is 15 residues.

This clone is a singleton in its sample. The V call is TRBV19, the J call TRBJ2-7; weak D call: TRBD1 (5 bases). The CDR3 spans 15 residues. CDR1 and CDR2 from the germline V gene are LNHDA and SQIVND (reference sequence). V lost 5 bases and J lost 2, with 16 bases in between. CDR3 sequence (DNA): TGTGCCAGTAGTCCCACTCAGCTAGGGGCCTACGAGCAGTACTTC. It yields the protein CASSPTQLGAYEQYF. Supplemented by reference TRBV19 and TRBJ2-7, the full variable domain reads DGGITQSPKYLFRKEGQNVTLSCEQNLNHDAMYWYRQDPGQGLRLIYYSQIVNDFQKGDIAEGYSVSREKKESFPLTVTSAQKNPTAFYLCASSPTQLGAYEQYFGPGTRLTVT.